This T cell receptor (beta chain) was observed in a study of tumor-infiltrating lymphocytes in primary liver carcinoma. Study conclusions and caveats: Only around 7-24% of top clones occurred in all five tumor regions.

This clonotype was seen more than once but under ten times. Its antigen is as yet unknown. V lost 2 bases and J lost 0, with 9 bases in between. Germline CDR1 and CDR2: SGHRS and YFSETQ. This CDR3 has 16 residues. Scientists recovered RNA and DNA together from approximately 20-30 mg of unsorted bulk tissue. Surgical resection was the treatment these patients received for primary liver carcinoma. Starting from 500 ng of total RNA, TCR beta cDNA was produced with a primer in the constant region. Slightly modified ARM-PCR with three nested multiplex PCR rounds yielded TCR beta libraries. TRBV1-TRBV30 forward primers paired with a C-beta reverse primer drove the first two PCR rounds, about 9 cycles each. TCRdb ran MiXCR on the multiplex PCR reads and lists one entry per CDR3 protein. This sample has some 120,000 distinct CDR3 sequences; approximately 64% occur once, and the top ten carry 7.5% to 9%.

Sequenced sample: liver tumor tissue from sampling region 3. Subset here: tumor region T3, left-lateral pole. The TCR was taken from a woman aged 55-70 years with primary liver carcinoma and hepatitis B virus infection. V usage is TRBV5-1 and J usage is TRBJ2-6, with a weak D call TRBD2 (6 bases). The CDR3 spells CASSFPGGSGANVLTF. CDR3 DNA: TGCGCCAGCAGCTTCCCCGGGGGCTCTGGGGCCAACGTCCTGACTTTC.